This T cell receptor (beta chain) appears in the sequencing data of a study of radiation and T cells in renal cell carcinoma. Some clones are missing from TCRdb's copy, which holds only in-frame ones; the method was immunoSEQ multiplex PCR. The data hold 100,000 to 150,000 clones, with more than 75% observed a single time. Germline V gene data show CDR1 as MNHNS and CDR2 as SASEGT. V gave up 3 bases and J gave up 6 bases; unmatched junction bases: 11. There are 16 residues in the CDR3. Time point defined: blood 2 weeks post-SBRT. Specified treatment: 15 Gy SBRT to primary tumor, nephrectomy 4 weeks later.

The sequenced sample was blood, obtained from a patient whose treatment included radiotherapy and nephrectomy. The TCR sequence derives from a woman in her 70s with renal cell carcinoma. The rearrangement uses TRBV6-1 and TRBJ2-1; TRBD2 matches at 7 bases. The chain's CDR3 is CASSDLRRGRGNEQFF. The CDR3 bases are TGTGCCAGCAGTGATCTTAGGCGGGGGAGGGGCAATGAGCAGTTCTTC.